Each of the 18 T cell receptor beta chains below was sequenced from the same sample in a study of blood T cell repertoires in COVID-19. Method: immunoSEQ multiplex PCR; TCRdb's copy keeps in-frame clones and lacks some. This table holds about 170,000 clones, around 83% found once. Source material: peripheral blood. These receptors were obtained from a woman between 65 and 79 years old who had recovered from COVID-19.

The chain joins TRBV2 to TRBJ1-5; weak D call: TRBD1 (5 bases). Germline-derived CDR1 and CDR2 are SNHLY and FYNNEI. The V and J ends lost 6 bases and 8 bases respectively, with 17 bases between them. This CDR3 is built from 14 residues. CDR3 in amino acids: CASSRQTPREPQHF. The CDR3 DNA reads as TGTGCCAGCAGCCGACAGACTCCAAGGGAGCCCCAGCATTTT.

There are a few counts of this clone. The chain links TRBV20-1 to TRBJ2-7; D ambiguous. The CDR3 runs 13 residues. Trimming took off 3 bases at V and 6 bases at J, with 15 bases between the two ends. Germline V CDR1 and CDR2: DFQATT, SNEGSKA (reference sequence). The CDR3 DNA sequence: TGCAGTGCTAGTAGGCAGTTTGCGGTCGAGCAGTACTTC. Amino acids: CSASRQFAVEQYF.

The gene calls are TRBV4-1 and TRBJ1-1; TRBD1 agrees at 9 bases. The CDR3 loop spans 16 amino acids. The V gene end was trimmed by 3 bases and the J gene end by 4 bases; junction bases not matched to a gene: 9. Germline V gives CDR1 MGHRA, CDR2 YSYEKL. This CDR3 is CASSHQGQGMSTEAFF. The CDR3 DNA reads TGCGCCAGCAGCCATCAGGGACAGGGAATGAGCACTGAAGCTTTCTTT.

CDR3 in amino acids: CASSRLGAGGNIQYF. The CDR3, as DNA: TGTGCCAGCAGCCGCCTGGGGGCAGGGGGAAACATTCAGTACTTC. The rearrangement joins TRBV2 to TRBJ2-4, with 7 bases identical to TRBD1. Germline V lookup: CDR1 SNHLY, CDR2 FYNNEI. There are 15 residues in the CDR3. V lost 6 bases to trimming and J lost 6 bases; unmatched junction nucleotides: 11.

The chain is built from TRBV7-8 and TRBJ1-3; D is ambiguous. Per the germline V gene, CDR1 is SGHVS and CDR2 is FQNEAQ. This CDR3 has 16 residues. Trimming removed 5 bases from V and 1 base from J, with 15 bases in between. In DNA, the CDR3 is TGTGCCAGCAGCCCGAGGCCCGGGTTGTCTGGAAACACCATATATTTT. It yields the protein CASSPRPGLSGNTIYF. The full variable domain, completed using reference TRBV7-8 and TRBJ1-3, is GAGVSQSPRYKVAKRGQDVALRCDPISGHVSLFWYQQALGQGPEFLTYFQNEAQLDKSGLPSDRFFAERPEGSVSTLKIQRTQQEDSAVYLCASSPRPGLSGNTIYFGEGSWLTVV.

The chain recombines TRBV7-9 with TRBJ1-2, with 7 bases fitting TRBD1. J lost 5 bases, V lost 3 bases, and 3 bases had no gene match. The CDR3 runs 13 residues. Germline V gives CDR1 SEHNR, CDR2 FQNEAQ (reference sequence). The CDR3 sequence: CASSFAGGYGYTF. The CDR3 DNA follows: TGTGCCAGCAGCTTCGCAGGGGGTTATGGCTACACCTTC. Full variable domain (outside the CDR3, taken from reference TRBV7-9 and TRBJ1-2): DTGVSQNPRHKITKRGQNVTFRCDPISEHNRLYWYRQTLGQGPEFLTYFQNEAQLEKSRLLSDRFSAERPKGSFSTLEIQRTEQGDSAMYLCASSFAGGYGYTFGSGTRLTVV.

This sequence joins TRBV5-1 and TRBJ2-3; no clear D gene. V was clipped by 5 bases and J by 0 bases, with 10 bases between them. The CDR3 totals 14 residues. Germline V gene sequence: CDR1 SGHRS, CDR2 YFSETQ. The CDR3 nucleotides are TGCGCCAGCAGGGCCCTCCTCAGCACAGATACGCAGTATTTT. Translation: CASRALLSTDTQYF.

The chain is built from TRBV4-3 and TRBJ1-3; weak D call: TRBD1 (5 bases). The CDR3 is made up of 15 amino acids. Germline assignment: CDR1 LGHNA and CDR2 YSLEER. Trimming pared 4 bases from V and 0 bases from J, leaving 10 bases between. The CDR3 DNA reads TGCGCCAGCAGCCCCACCAGGGACTCTGGAAACACCATATATTTT. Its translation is CASSPTRDSGNTIYF.

The CDR3 here is CASSLGGTTGNTIYF. In DNA form, the CDR3 reads TGCGCCAGCAGCTTGGGGGGGACAACTGGAAACACCATATATTTT. The chain employs TRBV5-1 and TRBJ1-3; D might be TRBD1 (6 bases). The CDR3 consists of 15 residues. The germline CDR1 and CDR2 sequences are SGHRS and YFSETQ. V was trimmed by 0 bases and J by 2 bases, leaving 9 bases between them.

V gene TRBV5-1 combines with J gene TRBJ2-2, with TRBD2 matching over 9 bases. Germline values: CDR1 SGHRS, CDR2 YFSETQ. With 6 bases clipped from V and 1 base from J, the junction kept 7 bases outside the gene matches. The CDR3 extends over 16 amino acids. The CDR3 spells CASTPTSGGNTGELFF. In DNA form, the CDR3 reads TGCGCCAGCACCCCGACTAGCGGAGGGAACACCGGGGAGCTGTTTTTT.

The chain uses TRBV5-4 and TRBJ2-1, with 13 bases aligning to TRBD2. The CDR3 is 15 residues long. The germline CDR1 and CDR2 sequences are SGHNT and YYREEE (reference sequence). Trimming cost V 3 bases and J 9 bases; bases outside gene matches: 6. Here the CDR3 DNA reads TGTGCCAGCAGCTCCGGACTAGCGGGAGCCGGTGAGCAGTTCTTC. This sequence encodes CASSSGLAGAGEQFF.

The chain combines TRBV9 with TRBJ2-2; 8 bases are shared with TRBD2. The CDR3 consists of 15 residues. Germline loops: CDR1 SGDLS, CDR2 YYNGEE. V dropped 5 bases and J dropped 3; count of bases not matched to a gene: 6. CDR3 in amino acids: CASSRSGTDTGELFF. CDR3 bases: TGTGCCAGCAGTCGTAGCGGGACCGACACCGGGGAGCTGTTTTTT.

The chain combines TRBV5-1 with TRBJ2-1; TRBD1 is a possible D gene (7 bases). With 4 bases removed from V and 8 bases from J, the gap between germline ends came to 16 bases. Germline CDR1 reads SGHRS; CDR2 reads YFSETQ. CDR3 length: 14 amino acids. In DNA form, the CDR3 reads TGCGCCAGCAGCGGGAACAGGGGAGGCGATGAGCAGTTCTTC. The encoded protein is CASSGNRGGDEQFF. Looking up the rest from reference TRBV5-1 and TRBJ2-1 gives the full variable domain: KAGVTQTPRYLIKTRGQQVTLSCSPISGHRSVSWYQQTPGQGLQFLFEYFSETQRNKGNFPGRFSGRQFSNSRSEMNVSTLELGDSALYLCASSGNRGGDEQFFGPGTRLTVL.

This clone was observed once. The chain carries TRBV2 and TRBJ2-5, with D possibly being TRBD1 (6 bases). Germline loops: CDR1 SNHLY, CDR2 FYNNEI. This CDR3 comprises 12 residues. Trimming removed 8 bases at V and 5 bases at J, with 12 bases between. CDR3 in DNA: TGTGCCAGCGTCCCAGGGGATGAGACCCAGTACTTC. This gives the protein CASVPGDETQYF.

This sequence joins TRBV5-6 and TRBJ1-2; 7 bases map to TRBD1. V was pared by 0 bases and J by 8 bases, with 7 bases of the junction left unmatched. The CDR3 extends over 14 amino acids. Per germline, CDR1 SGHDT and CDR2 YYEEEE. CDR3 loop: CASSLGDSLVGYTF. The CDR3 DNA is TGTGCCAGCAGCTTGGGGGACAGCCTCGTAGGCTACACCTTC.

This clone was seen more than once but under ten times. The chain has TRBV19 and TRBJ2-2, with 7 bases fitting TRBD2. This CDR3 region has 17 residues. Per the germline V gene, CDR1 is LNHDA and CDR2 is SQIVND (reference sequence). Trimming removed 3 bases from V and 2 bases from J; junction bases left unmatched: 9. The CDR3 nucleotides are TGTGCCAGTAGTATTGCTCTGGGACTACGAAACACCGGGGAGCTGTTTTTT. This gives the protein CASSIALGLRNTGELFF.

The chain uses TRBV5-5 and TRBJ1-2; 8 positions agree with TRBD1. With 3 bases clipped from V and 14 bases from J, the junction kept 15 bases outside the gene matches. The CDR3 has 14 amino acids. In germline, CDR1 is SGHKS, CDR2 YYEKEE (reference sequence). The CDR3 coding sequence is TGTGCCAGCAGCTCACCCGGGACAGGCAACTTGGGGACCTTC. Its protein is CASSSPGTGNLGTF.

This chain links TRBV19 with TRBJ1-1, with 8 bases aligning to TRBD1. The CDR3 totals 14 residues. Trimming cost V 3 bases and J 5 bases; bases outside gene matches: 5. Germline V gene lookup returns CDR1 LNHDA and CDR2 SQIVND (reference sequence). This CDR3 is CASSINRGRTEAFF. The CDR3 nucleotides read TGTGCCAGTAGTATCAACAGGGGGAGGACTGAAGCTTTCTTT.